The rows below give T cell receptor beta chains drawn from one sample of a study of blood T cells in healthy people across ages. Each CDR3 protein is one row after TCRdb ran MiXCR on the 5' RACE reads. The sample has roughly 900,000 distinct CDR3 sequences; roughly 52% are singletons. The sequenced sample was blood. The source of these receptors is a man between 25 and 39 years old in good health. Each CDR3 is given with its conserved first and last residue. A D gene is named only where the DNA matches it firmly. A clone size is listed for some rows: how often the clone was seen (once, few, many), or a class if it is expanded.

TRBV27	NA	TRBJ1-1	NA	CASALGGRNTEAFF	TGTGCCAGCGCTCTTGGCGGCAGGAACACTGAAGCTTTCTTT
TRBV7-2	few	TRBJ1-4	NA	CASSSQGLLEKLFF	TGTGCCAGCAGCTCTCAAGGGTTATTGGAGAAACTGTTTTTT
TRBV6-6	few	TRBJ1-1	NA	CASSSGTTEAFF	TGTGCCAGCAGTTCGGGGACCACTGAAGCTTTCTTT
TRBV12-3/TRBV12-4	NA	TRBJ2-1	NA	CASSFGGSGANEQFF	TGTGCCAGCAGTTTTGGAGGGTCGGGGGCCAATGAGCAGTTCTTC
TRBV6-5	NA	TRBJ1-2	NA	CASRLAGTNYGYTF	TGTGCCAGCAGGCTCGCAGGGACTAACTATGGCTACACCTTC
TRBV24-1	NA	TRBJ2-7	TRBD1	CATSDGTGRYEQYF	TGTGCCACCAGTGATGGGACAGGGCGCTACGAGCAGTACTTC
TRBV28	few	TRBJ1-5	NA	CASTRDTNQPQHF	TGTGCCAGCACTCGGGACACCAATCAGCCCCAGCATTTT
TRBV6-4	NA	TRBJ2-3	TRBD2	CASSDSIGTSGTDTQYF	TGTGCCAGCAGTGACTCGATTGGGACTAGCGGCACAGATACGCAGTATTTT
TRBV27	few	TRBJ1-1	NA	CASSTGRSDEAFF	TGTGCCAGCAGCACAGGACGATCGGACGAAGCTTTCTTT
TRBV6-2/TRBV6-3	few	TRBJ2-1	TRBD2	CASGTPPGTSLYNEQFF	TGTGCCAGCGGGACCCCCCCCGGGACTAGTCTTTACAATGAGCAGTTCTTC
TRBV6-1	NA	TRBJ2-3	TRBD2	CASRIAGAGSTDTQYF	TGTGCCAGCAGGATAGCGGGGGCGGGCTCCACAGATACGCAGTATTTT
TRBV12-5	NA	TRBJ1-4	NA	CASTWATNEKLFF	TGTGCTAGTACCTGGGCAACTAATGAAAAACTGTTTTTT
TRBV20-1	NA	TRBJ2-7	NA	CSADGSVAYEQYF	TGCAGTGCCGACGGATCGGTAGCCTACGAGCAGTACTTC
TRBV3-1	NA	TRBJ2-3	TRBD1	CASSQGVQGASDTQYF	TGTGCCAGCAGCCAAGGGGTCCAGGGGGCGTCGGATACGCAGTATTTT
TRBV6-5	NA	TRBJ1-4	NA	CASTRAPFEKLFF	TGTGCCAGCACTAGGGCGCCTTTCGAAAAACTGTTTTTT